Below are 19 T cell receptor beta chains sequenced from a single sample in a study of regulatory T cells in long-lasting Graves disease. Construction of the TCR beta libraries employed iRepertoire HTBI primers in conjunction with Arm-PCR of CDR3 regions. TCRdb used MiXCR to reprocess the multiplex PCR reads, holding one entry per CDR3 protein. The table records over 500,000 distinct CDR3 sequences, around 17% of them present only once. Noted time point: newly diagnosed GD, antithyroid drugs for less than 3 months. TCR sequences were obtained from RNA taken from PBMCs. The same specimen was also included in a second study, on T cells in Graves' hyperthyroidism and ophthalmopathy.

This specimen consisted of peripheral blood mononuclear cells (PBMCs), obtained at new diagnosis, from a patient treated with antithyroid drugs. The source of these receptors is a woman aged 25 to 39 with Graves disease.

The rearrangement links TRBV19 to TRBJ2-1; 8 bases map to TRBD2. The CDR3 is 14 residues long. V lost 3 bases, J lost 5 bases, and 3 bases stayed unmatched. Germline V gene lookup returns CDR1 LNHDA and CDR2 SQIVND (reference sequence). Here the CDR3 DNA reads TGTGCCAGTAGTATCCCGGGAGGGCACAATGAGCAGTTCTTC. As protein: CASSIPGGHNEQFF. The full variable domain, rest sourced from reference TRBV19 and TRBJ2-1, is DGGITQSPKYLFRKEGQNVTLSCEQNLNHDAMYWYRQDPGQGLRLIYYSQIVNDFQKGDIAEGYSVSREKKESFPLTVTSAQKNPTAFYLCASSIPGGHNEQFFGPGTRLTVL.

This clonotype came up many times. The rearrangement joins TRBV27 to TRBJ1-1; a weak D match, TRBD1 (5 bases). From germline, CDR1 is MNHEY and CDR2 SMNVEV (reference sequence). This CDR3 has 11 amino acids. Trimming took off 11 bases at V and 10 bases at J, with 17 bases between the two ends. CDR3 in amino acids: CASEGPMGAFF. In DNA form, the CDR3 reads TGTGCCTCTGAGGGGCCTATGGGAGCTTTCTTT.

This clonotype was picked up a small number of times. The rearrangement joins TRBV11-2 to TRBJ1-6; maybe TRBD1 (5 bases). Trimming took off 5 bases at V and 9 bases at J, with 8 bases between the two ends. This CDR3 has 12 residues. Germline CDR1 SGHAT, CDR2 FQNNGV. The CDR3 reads CASSPGGSPLHF. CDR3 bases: TGTGCCAGCAGCCCGGGGGGTTCACCCCTCCACTTT.

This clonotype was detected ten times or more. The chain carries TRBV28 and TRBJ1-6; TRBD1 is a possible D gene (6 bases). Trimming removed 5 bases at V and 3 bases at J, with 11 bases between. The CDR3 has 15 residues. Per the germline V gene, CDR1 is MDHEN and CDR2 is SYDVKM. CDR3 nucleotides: TGTGCCAGCAGTCGGGGGCGTCTCTATAATTCACCCCTCCACTTT. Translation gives CASSRGRLYNSPLHF. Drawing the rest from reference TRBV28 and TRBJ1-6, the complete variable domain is DVKVTQSSRYLVKRTGEKVFLECVQDMDHENMFWYRQDPGLGLRLIYFSYDVKMKEKGDIPEGYSVSREKKERFSLILESASTNQTSMYLCASSRGRLYNSPLHFGNGTRLTVT.

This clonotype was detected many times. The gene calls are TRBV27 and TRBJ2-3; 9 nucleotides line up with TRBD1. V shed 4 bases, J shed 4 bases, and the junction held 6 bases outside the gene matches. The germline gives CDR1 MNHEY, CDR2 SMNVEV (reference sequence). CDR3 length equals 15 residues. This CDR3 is CASSSYRQGADTQYF. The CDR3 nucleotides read TGTGCCAGCAGTTCCTACAGACAGGGGGCAGATACGCAGTATTTT.

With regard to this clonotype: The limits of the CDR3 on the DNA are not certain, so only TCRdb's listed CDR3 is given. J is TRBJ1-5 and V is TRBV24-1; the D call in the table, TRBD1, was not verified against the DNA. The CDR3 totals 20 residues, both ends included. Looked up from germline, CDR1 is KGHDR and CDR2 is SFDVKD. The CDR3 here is CATSLEGNEQYFGPGQPQHF.

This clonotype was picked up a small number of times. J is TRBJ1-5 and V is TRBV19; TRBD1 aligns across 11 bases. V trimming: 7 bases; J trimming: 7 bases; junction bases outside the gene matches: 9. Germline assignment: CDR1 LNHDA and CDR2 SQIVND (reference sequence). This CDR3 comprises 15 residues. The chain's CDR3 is CASTPGTGGHQPQHF. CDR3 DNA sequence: TGTGCCAGTACTCCAGGGACAGGGGGGCACCAGCCCCAGCATTTT.

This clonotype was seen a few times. This CDR3 is CSAARGLAFTYEQYF. CDR3 bases: TGCAGTGCCGCACGCGGACTAGCGTTCACCTACGAGCAGTACTTC. The chain carries TRBV20-1 and TRBJ2-7; the match to TRBD2 covers 9 bases. The CDR3 spans 15 residues. J gave up 2 bases and V 6 bases, and 11 bases lay outside the gene matches. Germline CDR1 is DFQATT and CDR2 is SNEGSKA (reference sequence).

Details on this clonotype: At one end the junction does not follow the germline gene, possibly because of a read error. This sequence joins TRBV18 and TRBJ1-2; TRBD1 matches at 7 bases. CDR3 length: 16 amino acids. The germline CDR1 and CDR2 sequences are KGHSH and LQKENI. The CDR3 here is CASSPRDSTANYGNTF. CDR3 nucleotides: TGTGCCAGCTCACCTCGGGACAGTACAGCTAACTATGGCAACACCTTC. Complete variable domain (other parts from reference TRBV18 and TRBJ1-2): NAGVMQNPRHLVRRRGQEARLRCSPMKGHSHVYWYRQLPEEGLKFMVYLQKENIIDESGMPKERFSAEFPKEGPSILRIQQVVRGDSAAYFCASSPRDSTANYGNTFGSGTRLTVV.

CDR3 bases: TGTGCCAGTAGTATACAGGCGGGTAACCCTGAAGCTTTCTTT. Amino acids: CASSIQAGNPEAFF. V gene TRBV19 combines with J gene TRBJ1-1; D is unclear. There are 14 residues in the CDR3. Trimming pared 2 bases from V and 6 bases from J, leaving 13 bases between. Germline V gene data show CDR1 as LNHDA and CDR2 as SQIVND (reference sequence).

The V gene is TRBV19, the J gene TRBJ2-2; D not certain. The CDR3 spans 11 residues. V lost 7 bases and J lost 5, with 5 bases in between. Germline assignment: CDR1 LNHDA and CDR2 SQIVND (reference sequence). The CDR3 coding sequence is TGTGCCAGTAAGCAGACCGGGGAGCTGTTTTTT. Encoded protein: CASKQTGELFF.

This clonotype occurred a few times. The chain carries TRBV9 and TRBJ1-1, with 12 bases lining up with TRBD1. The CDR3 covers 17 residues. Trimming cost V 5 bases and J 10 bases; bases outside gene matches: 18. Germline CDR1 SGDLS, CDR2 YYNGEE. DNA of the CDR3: TGTGCCAGCAGTGAAGGGACAGGGGGCCTTTGGGCGGAACGAGCTTTCTTT. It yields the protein CASSEGTGGLWAERAFF.

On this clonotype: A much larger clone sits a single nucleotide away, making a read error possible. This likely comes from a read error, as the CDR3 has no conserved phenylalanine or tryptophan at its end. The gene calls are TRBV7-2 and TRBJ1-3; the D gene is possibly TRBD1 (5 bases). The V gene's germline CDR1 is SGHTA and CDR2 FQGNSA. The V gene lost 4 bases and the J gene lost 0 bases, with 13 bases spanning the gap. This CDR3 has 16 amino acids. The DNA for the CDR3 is TGTGCCAGCAGCTCTGGGGCGACAGTCTCTGGAAACACCATATATTCT. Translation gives CASSSGATVSGNTIYS.

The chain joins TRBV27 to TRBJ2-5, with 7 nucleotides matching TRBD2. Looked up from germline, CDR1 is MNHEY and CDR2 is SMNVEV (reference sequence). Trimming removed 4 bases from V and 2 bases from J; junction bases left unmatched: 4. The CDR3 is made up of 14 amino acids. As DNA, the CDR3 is TGTGCCAGCAGTTCGTCTAGCGGTCAAGAGACCCAGTACTTC. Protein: CASSSSSGQETQYF.

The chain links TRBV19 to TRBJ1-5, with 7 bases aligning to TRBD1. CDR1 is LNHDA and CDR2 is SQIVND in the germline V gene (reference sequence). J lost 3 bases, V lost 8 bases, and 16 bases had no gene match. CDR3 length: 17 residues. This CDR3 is CASALSQGLGNNQPQHF. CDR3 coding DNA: TGTGCCAGTGCCCTTTCACAGGGGTTAGGTAACAATCAGCCCCAGCATTTT.

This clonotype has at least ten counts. The DNA for the CDR3 is TGCAGCGTTGATCAGGTTAACTACAATGAGCAGTTCTTC. Its translation is CSVDQVNYNEQFF. The genes are TRBV29-1 and TRBJ2-1; D is uncertain. This CDR3 region has 13 residues. Germline CDR1 reads SQVTM; CDR2 reads ANQGSEA. V shed 3 bases and J shed 3 bases, with 9 bases lying between them.

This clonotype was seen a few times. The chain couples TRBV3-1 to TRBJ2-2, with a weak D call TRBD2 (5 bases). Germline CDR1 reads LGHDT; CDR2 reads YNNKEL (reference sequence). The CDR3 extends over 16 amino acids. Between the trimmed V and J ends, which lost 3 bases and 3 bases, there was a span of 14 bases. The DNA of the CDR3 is TGTGCCAGCAGCCATCGAGGGTCCGTTTACACCGGGGAGCTGTTTTTT. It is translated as CASSHRGSVYTGELFF.

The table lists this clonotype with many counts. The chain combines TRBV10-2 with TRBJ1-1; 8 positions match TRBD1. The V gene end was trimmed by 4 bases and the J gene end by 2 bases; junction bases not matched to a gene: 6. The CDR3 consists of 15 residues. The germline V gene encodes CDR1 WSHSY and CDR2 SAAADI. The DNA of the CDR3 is TGCGCCAGCAGTGGCACAGGGGGATATAACACTGAAGCTTTCTTT. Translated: CASSGTGGYNTEAFF.

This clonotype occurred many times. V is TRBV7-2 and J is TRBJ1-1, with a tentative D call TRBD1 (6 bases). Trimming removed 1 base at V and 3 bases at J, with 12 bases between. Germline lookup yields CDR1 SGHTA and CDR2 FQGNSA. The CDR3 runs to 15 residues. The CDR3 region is CASSLGGSGDTEAFF. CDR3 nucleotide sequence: TGTGCCAGCAGCTTAGGTGGGTCAGGGGACACTGAAGCTTTCTTT.